The text below deals with one TCR beta chain. Assay: immunoSEQ multiplex PCR; the TCRdb copy retains only in-frame clones and omits some. The sample consists of 25,000 to 30,000 clones, roughly 80% of them appearing once. The data belong to a study of somatic mutations in cytotoxic T cells in rheumatoid arthritis. The sequenced material came from CD8+ T cells sorted from blood. The TCR was taken from a man aged 50 to 59 in good health.

The CDR3 protein is CASSEAGTQETQYF. CDR3 bases: TGTGCCAGCAGTGAGGCAGGGACGCAAGAGACCCAGTACTTC. The rearrangement uses TRBV2 and TRBJ2-5; D tentatively reads TRBD1 or TRBD2 (5 bases each). There are 14 residues in the CDR3. V was clipped by 3 bases and J by 2 bases, with 10 bases between them. CDR1 and CDR2 from the germline V gene are SNHLY and FYNNEI.